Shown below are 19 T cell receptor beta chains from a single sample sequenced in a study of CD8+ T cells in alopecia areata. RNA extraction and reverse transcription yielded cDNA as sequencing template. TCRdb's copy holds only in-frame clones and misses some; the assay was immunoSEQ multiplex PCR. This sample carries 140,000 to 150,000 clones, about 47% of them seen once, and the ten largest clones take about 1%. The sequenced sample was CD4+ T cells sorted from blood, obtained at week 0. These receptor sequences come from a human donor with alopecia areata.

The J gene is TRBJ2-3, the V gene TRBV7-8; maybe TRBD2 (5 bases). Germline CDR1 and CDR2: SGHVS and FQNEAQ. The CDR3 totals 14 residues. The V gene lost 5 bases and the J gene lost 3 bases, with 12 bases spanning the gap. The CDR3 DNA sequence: TGTGCCAGCAGCCGCCGGGAAACTACAGATACGCAGTATTTT. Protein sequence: CASSRRETTDTQYF.

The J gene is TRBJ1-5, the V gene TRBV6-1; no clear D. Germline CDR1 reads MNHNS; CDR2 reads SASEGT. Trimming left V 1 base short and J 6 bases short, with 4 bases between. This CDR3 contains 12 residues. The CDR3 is CASSEGVQPQHF. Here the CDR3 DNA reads TGTGCCAGCAGTGAAGGAGTTCAGCCCCAGCATTTT.

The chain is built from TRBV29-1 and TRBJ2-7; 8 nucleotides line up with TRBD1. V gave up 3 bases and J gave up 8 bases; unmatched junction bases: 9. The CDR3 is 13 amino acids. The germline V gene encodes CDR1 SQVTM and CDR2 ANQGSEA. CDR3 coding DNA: TGCAGCGTTGAGCAGGACAGGGTGGGGCAGCAGTACTTC. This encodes CSVEQDRVGQQYF.

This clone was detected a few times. In DNA form, the CDR3 reads TGCAGCGTACCGGTGGCGGGAGTCGCAGATACGCAGTATTTT. Its translation is CSVPVAGVADTQYF. J is TRBJ2-3 and V is TRBV29-1; 7 nucleotides match TRBD2. V was clipped by 6 bases and J by 4 bases; unmatched bases: 10. The germline V gene encodes CDR1 SQVTM and CDR2 ANQGSEA. The CDR3 is 14 amino acids.

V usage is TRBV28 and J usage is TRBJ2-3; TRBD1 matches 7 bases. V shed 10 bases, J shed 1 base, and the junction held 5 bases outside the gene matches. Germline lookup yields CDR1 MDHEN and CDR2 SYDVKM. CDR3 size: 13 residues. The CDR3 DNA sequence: TGTGCCATTCTAGGGGGCCGCACAGATACGCAGTATTTT. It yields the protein CAILGGRTDTQYF.

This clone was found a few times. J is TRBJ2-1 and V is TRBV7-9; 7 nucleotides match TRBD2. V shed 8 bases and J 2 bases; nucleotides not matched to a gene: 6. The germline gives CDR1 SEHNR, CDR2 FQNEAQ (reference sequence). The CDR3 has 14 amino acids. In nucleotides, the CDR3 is TGTGCCAGCCTGAGGGGAGGGCCCTACAATGAGCAGTTCTTC. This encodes CASLRGGPYNEQFF. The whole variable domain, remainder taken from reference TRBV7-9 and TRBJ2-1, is DTGVSQNPRHKITKRGQNVTFRCDPISEHNRLYWYRQTLGQGPEFLTYFQNEAQLEKSRLLSDRFSAERPKGSFSTLEIQRTEQGDSAMYLCASLRGGPYNEQFFGPGTRLTVL.

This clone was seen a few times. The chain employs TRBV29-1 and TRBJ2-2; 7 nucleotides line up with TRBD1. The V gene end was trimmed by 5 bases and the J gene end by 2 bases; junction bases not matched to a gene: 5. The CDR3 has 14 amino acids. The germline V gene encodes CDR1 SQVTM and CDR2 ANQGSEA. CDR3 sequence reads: CSVHRGGNTGELFF. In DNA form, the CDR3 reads TGCAGCGTTCACAGGGGCGGTAACACCGGGGAGCTGTTTTTT.

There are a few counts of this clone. CDR3 nucleotides: TGCGCCAGCAGCTTGGACAGGGGAGGCACCGGGGAGCTGTTTTTT. The encoded protein is CASSLDRGGTGELFF. The rearrangement joins TRBV5-1 to TRBJ2-2; possible D gene TRBD1, 7 bases. Germline-derived CDR1 and CDR2 are SGHRS and YFSETQ. V was shortened by 0 bases and J by 4 bases, with 10 bases between the two germline ends. The CDR3 runs to 15 residues. Drawing the rest from reference TRBV5-1 and TRBJ2-2, the complete variable domain is KAGVTQTPRYLIKTRGQQVTLSCSPISGHRSVSWYQQTPGQGLQFLFEYFSETQRNKGNFPGRFSGRQFSNSRSEMNVSTLELGDSALYLCASSLDRGGTGELFFGEGSRLTVL.

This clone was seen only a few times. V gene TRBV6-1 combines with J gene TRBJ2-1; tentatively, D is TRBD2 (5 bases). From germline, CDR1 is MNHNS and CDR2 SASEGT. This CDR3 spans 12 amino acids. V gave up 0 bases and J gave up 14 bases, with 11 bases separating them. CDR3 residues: CASSEAWPREFF. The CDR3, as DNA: TGTGCCAGCAGTGAAGCATGGCCGAGGGAGTTCTTC.

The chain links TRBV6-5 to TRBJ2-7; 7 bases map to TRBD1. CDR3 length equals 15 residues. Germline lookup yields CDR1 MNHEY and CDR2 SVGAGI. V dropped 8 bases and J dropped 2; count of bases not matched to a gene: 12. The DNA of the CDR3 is TGTGCCAGCGCCTCCACAGGGGCCCAGACCTACGAGCAGTACTTC. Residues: CASASTGAQTYEQYF.

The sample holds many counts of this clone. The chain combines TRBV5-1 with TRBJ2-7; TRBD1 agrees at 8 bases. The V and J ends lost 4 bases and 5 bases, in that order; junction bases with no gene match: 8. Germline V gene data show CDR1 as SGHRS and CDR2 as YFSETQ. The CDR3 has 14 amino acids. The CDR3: CASSAGQGSNEQYF. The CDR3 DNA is TGCGCCAGCAGCGCTGGACAGGGTTCGAACGAGCAGTACTTC.

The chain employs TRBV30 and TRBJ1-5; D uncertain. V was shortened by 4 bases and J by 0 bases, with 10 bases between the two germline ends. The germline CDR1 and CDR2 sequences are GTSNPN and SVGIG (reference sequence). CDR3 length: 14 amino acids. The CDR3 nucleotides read TGTGCCTGGAAAGCGGGATATAGCAATCAGCCCCAGCATTTT. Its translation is CAWKAGYSNQPQHF. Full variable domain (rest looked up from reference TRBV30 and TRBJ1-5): SQTIHQWPATLVQPVGSPLSLECTVEGTSNPNLYWYRQAAGRGLQLLFYSVGIGQISSEVPQNLSASRPQDRQFILSSKKLLLSDSGFYLCAWKAGYSNQPQHFGDGTRLSIL.

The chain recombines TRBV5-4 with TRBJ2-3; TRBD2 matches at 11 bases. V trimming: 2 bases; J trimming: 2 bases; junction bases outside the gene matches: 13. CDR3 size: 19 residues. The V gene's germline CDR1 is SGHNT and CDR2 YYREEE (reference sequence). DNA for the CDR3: TGTGCCAGCAGCTTACAGCCGACTGGGACTAGCGGCCTCACAGATACGCAGTATTTT. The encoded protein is CASSLQPTGTSGLTDTQYF.

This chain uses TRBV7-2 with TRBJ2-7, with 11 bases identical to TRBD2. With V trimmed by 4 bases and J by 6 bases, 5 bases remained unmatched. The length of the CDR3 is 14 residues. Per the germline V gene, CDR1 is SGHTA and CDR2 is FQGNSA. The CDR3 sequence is CASSSTSGRSEQYF. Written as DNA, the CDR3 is TGTGCCAGCAGCTCAACTAGCGGGAGATCCGAGCAGTACTTC.

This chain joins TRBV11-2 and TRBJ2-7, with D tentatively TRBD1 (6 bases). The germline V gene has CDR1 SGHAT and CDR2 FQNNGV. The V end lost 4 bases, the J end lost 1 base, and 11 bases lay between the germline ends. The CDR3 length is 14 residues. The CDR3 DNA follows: TGTGCCAGCAGCTCCGACAGGACATCCTACGAGCAGTACTTC. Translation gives CASSSDRTSYEQYF.

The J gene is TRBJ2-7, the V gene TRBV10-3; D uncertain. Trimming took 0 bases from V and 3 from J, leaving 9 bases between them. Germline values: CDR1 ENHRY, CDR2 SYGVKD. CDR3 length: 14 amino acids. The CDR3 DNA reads TGTGCCATCAGTGAGTCGGGGAACTTCTACGAGCAGTACTTC. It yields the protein CAISESGNFYEQYF.

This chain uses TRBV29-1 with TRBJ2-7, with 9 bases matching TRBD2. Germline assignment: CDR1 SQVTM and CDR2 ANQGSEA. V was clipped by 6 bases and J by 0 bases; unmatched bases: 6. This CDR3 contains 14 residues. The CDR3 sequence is CSVRGLASSYEQYF. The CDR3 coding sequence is TGCAGCGTGAGGGGACTAGCAAGCTCCTACGAGCAGTACTTC.

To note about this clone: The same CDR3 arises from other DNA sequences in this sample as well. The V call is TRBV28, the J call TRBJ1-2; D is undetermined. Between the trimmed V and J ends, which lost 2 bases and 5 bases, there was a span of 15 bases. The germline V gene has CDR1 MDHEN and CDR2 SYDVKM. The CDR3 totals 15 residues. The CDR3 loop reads CASSLPGEEVYGYTF. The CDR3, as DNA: TGTGCCAGCAGTTTACCCGGGGAGGAAGTTTATGGCTACACCTTC.

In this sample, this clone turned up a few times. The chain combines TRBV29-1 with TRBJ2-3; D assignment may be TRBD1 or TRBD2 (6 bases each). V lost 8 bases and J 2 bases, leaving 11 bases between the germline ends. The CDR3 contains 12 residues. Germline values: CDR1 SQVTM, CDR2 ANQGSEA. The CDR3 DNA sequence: TGCAGCTCTAGGGGGGACACAGATACGCAGTATTTT. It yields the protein CSSRGDTDTQYF.